A single sample gave rise to the 32 T cell receptor beta chains below, sequenced in a study of T cells in Graves' hyperthyroidism and ophthalmopathy. Amplification targeted TCR beta CDR3 regions from RNA transcripts. In the first-round RT-PCR of the TCR CDR3, the HTBI primer set was used. A single record per CDR3 protein comes from TCRdb applying MiXCR to the multiplex PCR reads. This table holds a few hundred thousand distinct CDR3 sequences, about 15% found once. The sample consisted of blood. The receptors shown here come from a woman aged 25 to 39 with Graves' hyperthyroidism.

The genes are TRBV6-1 and TRBJ1-2; perhaps TRBD1 as D (6 bases). The germline CDR1 and CDR2 sequences are MNHNS and SASEGT. This CDR3 is 16 amino acids long. Between the trimmed V and J ends, which lost 2 bases and 1 base, there was a span of 14 bases. The CDR3 DNA reads TGTGCCAGCAGTGAATTCCCACAGGACAGTAACTATGGCTACACCTTC. Translated: CASSEFPQDSNYGYTF.

This chain uses TRBV10-3 with TRBJ2-1, with D possibly being TRBD2 (5 bases). The V gene lost 0 bases and the J gene lost 6 bases, with 18 bases spanning the gap. The CDR3 totals 17 residues. Germline lookup yields CDR1 ENHRY and CDR2 SYGVKD. The chain's CDR3 is CAISESFSALDGNEQFF. In nucleotides, the CDR3 is TGTGCCATCAGTGAGTCTTTTAGCGCCCTAGACGGCAATGAGCAGTTCTTC.

This clonotype was counted ten times or more. The chain couples TRBV28 to TRBJ2-7, with D perhaps TRBD2 (5 bases). The CDR3 contains 16 residues. The V and J ends lost 5 bases and 0 bases respectively, with 17 bases between them. Germline values: CDR1 MDHEN, CDR2 SYDVKM. The CDR3 is CASSPGGQWISYEQYF. The CDR3, as DNA: TGTGCCAGCAGTCCGGGCGGGCAGTGGATCTCCTACGAGCAGTACTTC.

In this sample, this clonotype turned up a few times. The chain employs TRBV7-2 and TRBJ2-5; possibly TRBD2 for D (5 bases). CDR1 is SGHTA and CDR2 is FQGNSA in the germline V gene. Trimming took off 8 bases at V and 6 bases at J, with 16 bases between the two ends. The CDR3 length is 13 residues. CDR3 protein: CASGETGAKTQYF. The CDR3 region has the DNA TGTGCCAGCGGGGAGACGGGCGCGAAGACCCAGTACTTC.

This clonotype occurred a few times. The rearrangement links TRBV4-1 to TRBJ2-7, with TRBD2 matching over 13 bases. The V gene end was trimmed by 2 bases and the J gene end by 6 bases; junction bases not matched to a gene: 7. The CDR3 loop spans 16 amino acids. Germline values: CDR1 MGHRA, CDR2 YSYEKL. DNA of the CDR3: TGCGCCAGCAGCCAACCCACTAGCGGGAGGGAGGGCGAGCAGTACTTC. Translated, it gives CASSQPTSGREGEQYF.

This clonotype was detected a few times. A junction end diverges from the germline sequence, so it may reflect a read error. CDR3 DNA: TGTGCCAGCAGCTTAGACTCTGTCTCCTACAGTGAGCAGTTCTTC. Translating gives CASSLDSVSYSEQFF. J is TRBJ2-1 and V is TRBV11-3; D call uncertain. Germline V gives CDR1 SGHNT, CDR2 YENEEA. There are 15 residues in the CDR3.

This clonotype was seen more than once but under ten times. The chain has TRBV27 and TRBJ2-7; TRBD1 or TRBD2 may be the D gene (5 bases each). The J call may be incorrect, as the DNA end agrees better with TRBJ2-1. Germline assignment: CDR1 MNHEY and CDR2 SMNVEV (reference sequence). The CDR3 runs 13 residues. DNA of the CDR3: TGTGCCAGCAGTCCCGGGACCTTCTACGAGCAGTTCTTC. Translated: CASSPGTFYEQFF.

A remark on this clonotype: Just one base apart from a much larger clone, this may be a read error. The chain is built from TRBV11-2 and TRBJ1-6, with D possibly TRBD1 on 6 matching bases. The CDR3 consists of 16 residues. CDR1 and CDR2 (germline): SGHAT, FQNNGV. The V and J ends lost 8 bases and 6 bases respectively, with 20 bases between them. The CDR3 here is CASGWTGTSANSPLHF. Written as DNA, the CDR3 is TGTGCCAGCGGCTGGACTGGGACATCCGCTAATTCACCCCTCCACTTT.

The chain has TRBV3-1 and TRBJ1-3; D is unresolved. Germline CDR1 and CDR2: LGHDT and YNNKEL (reference sequence). Trimming removed 4 bases at V and 0 bases at J, with 10 bases between. The CDR3 runs to 15 residues. The CDR3 here is CASSPPSGSGNTIYF. The CDR3, as DNA: TGTGCCAGCAGCCCCCCATCGGGCTCTGGAAACACCATATATTTT. The full variable domain, in which reference TRBV3-1 and TRBJ1-3 provide the parts outside the CDR3, is DTAVSQTPKYLVTQMGNDKSIKCEQNLGHDTMYWYKQDSKKFLKIMFSYNNKELIINETVPNRFSPKSPDKAHLNLHINSLELGDSAVYFCASSPPSGSGNTIYFGEGSWLTVV.

This clonotype has at least ten counts. The chain links TRBV3-1 to TRBJ1-5; a weak D match, TRBD1 (5 bases). CDR1 LGHDT and CDR2 YNNKEL come from the germline V gene (reference sequence). The CDR3 spans 16 residues. The ends were cut back, 4 bases at V and 4 bases at J, with 17 bases in the middle. CDR3 amino acids: CASSPTTSGGNQPQHF. CDR3 coding DNA: TGTGCCAGCAGCCCAACGACCTCCGGGGGGAATCAGCCCCAGCATTTT.

This clonotype has more than one count but fewer than ten. V is TRBV7-2 and J is TRBJ2-2, with 10 bases aligning to TRBD2. V shed 5 bases, J shed 6 bases, and the junction held 6 bases outside the gene matches. The CDR3 totals 15 residues. Germline assignment: CDR1 SGHTA and CDR2 FQGNSA. The CDR3, as DNA: TGTGCCAGCAGCCCGTTAGCGGGAGGTGCCGGGGAGCTGTTTTTT. Protein product: CASSPLAGGAGELFF. The full variable domain, with the rest looked up from reference TRBV7-2 and TRBJ2-2, is GAGVSQSPSNKVTEKGKDVELRCDPISGHTALYWYRQSLGQGLEFLIYFQGNSAPDKSGLPSDRFSAERTGGSVSTLTIQRTQQEDSAVYLCASSPLAGGAGELFFGEGSRLTVL.

The rearrangement joins TRBV12-3 or TRBV12-4 to TRBJ2-1; D is ambiguous. This CDR3 region has 14 residues. Trimming removed 3 bases at V and 6 bases at J, with 12 bases between. CDR3 loop: CASSLEIQPNEQFF. In nucleotides, the CDR3 is TGTGCCAGCAGTTTGGAAATACAACCCAATGAGCAGTTCTTC.

In this sample, this clonotype turned up many times. The chain carries TRBV30 and TRBJ2-2, with 8 positions matching TRBD1. After removal of 0 bases from V and 6 bases from J, the junction contained 12 bases not matched to a gene. There are 17 residues in the CDR3. Germline V gives CDR1 GTSNPN, CDR2 SVGIG (reference sequence). CDR3 DNA sequence: TGTGCCTGGAGTGTAGGGACCAGGGGGCGCTGGGCCGGGGAGCTGTTTTTT. Translated, it gives CAWSVGTRGRWAGELFF. Full variable domain (remainder filled in from reference TRBV30 and TRBJ2-2): SQTIHQWPATLVQPVGSPLSLECTVEGTSNPNLYWYRQAAGRGLQLLFYSVGIGQISSEVPQNLSASRPQDRQFILSSKKLLLSDSGFYLCAWSVGTRGRWAGELFFGEGSRLTVL.

The V call is TRBV20-1, the J call TRBJ1-2; D ambiguous. The CDR3 runs to 14 residues. Per germline, CDR1 DFQATT and CDR2 SNEGSKA (reference sequence). Trimming removed 1 base from V and 8 bases from J, with 17 bases in between. The CDR3 loop reads CSARGSGGVRGYTF. The CDR3 nucleotides are TGCAGTGCTAGAGGGAGCGGCGGGGTGAGAGGCTACACCTTC.

This clonotype came up many times. The genes are TRBV7-2 and TRBJ1-1, with 9 bases aligning to TRBD1. CDR3 length: 13 amino acids. Unmatched junction bases numbered 1, after V lost 4 bases and J lost 4 bases. The germline V gene has CDR1 SGHTA and CDR2 FQGNSA. CDR3 in DNA: TGTGCCAGCAGCTCGGGACAGGGCACTGAAGCTTTCTTT. Amino acids: CASSSGQGTEAFF.

The chain links TRBV10-3 to TRBJ2-7; TRBD2 matches 7 bases. CDR1 is ENHRY and CDR2 is SYGVKD in the germline V gene. The V gene end was trimmed by 11 bases and the J gene end by 0 bases; junction bases not matched to a gene: 4. The CDR3 is made up of 12 amino acids. The CDR3: CAVRDYSYEQYF. The CDR3 DNA sequence: TGTGCCGTCCGGGACTACTCCTACGAGCAGTACTTC.

V gene TRBV4-1 combines with J gene TRBJ1-5, with D uncertain. V shed 1 base and J shed 5 bases, with 9 bases lying between them. The germline V gene has CDR1 MGHRA and CDR2 YSYEKL. CDR3 length: 14 residues. The CDR3 DNA is TGCGCCAGCAGCCAAGTCGGGCGTGATCAGCCCCAGCATTTT. It encodes CASSQVGRDQPQHF.

This clonotype was observed at least ten times. The J gene is TRBJ2-7, the V gene TRBV3-1; D gene uncertain. Germline CDR1 is LGHDT and CDR2 is YNNKEL (reference sequence). The V end lost 0 bases, the J end lost 1 base, and 7 bases lay between the germline ends. The CDR3 length is 14 residues. The CDR3 nucleotides read TGTGCCAGCAGCCAAGACGTAGTTTCCTACGAGCAGTACTTC. It yields the protein CASSQDVVSYEQYF.

The V call is TRBV28, the J call TRBJ1-2; 9 bases are shared with TRBD1. The CDR3 loop spans 14 amino acids. V trimming: 5 bases; J trimming: 7 bases; junction bases outside the gene matches: 8. Germline CDR1 reads MDHEN; CDR2 reads SYDVKM. The DNA of the CDR3 is TGTGCCAGCAGTCCCGGACAGGGGCGGGGTGGCTACACCTTC. This gives the protein CASSPGQGRGGYTF.

In this sample, this clonotype turned up a few times. The genes are TRBV6-1 and TRBJ2-7; TRBD1 matches 7 bases. Germline CDR1 MNHNS, CDR2 SASEGT. The CDR3 contains 17 residues. Losses at the gene ends were 6 bases for V and 5 bases for J; bases not matched to a gene: 19. The CDR3 is CASSDGTGDIWYDEQYF. The CDR3 DNA reads TGTGCCAGCAGCGACGGCACAGGGGATATTTGGTATGACGAGCAGTACTTC.

This clonotype was picked up a small number of times. CDR3 protein: CASSQGGRRSSYEQYF. Here the CDR3 DNA reads TGTGCCAGCAGCCAAGGAGGTCGGAGGAGCTCCTACGAGCAGTACTTC. This chain joins TRBV3-1 and TRBJ2-7; tentative D call: TRBD2 (5 bases). The CDR3 contains 16 residues. Deletions cut 1 base from V and 0 bases from J, with 13 bases between. Germline CDR1 is LGHDT and CDR2 is YNNKEL (reference sequence).

This chain joins TRBV5-4 and TRBJ1-1; D possibly corresponds to TRBD1 (6 bases). The CDR3 is made up of 16 amino acids. The V end was cut by 3 bases, the J end by 1 base, with 16 bases between. Germline V gene sequence: CDR1 SGHNT, CDR2 YYREEE (reference sequence). CDR3 loop: CASSSYNRDSNTEAFF. In DNA, the CDR3 is TGTGCCAGCAGCTCGTACAACAGGGACTCGAACACTGAAGCTTTCTTT. The full variable domain, completed using reference TRBV5-4 and TRBJ1-1, is ETGVTQSPTHLIKTRGQQVTLRCSSQSGHNTVSWYQQALGQGPQFIFQYYREEENGRGNFPPRFSGLQFPNYSSELNVNALELDDSALYLCASSSYNRDSNTEAFFGQGTRLTVV.

This chain uses TRBV7-8 with TRBJ2-1; 9 bases line up with TRBD2. CDR1 SGHVS and CDR2 FQNEAQ come from the germline V gene. This CDR3 has 16 amino acids. V was clipped by 5 bases and J by 5 bases; unmatched bases: 10. The CDR3 region has the DNA TGTGCCAGCAGCGCATATAGCGGGAGTGGTAACAATGAGCAGTTCTTC. It specifies CASSAYSGSGNNEQFF.

This clonotype was seen repeatedly, ten times or more. This chain links TRBV2 with TRBJ2-7, with 14 bases aligning to TRBD2. Per the germline V gene, CDR1 is SNHLY and CDR2 is FYNNEI. The CDR3 runs 15 residues. The V segment lost 5 bases and the J segment 6 bases; nucleotides outside the gene matches: 6. CDR3: CASSTTSGRAPEQYF. Written as DNA, the CDR3 is TGTGCCAGCAGTACGACTAGCGGGAGGGCCCCCGAGCAGTACTTC. Based on the CDR3 plus reference TRBV2 and TRBJ2-7, the full variable domain is EPEVTQTPSHQVTQMGQEVILRCVPISNHLYFYWYRQILGQKVEFLVSFYNNEISEKSEIFDDQFSVERPDGSNFTLKIRSTKLEDSAMYFCASSTTSGRAPEQYFGPGTRLTVT.

This chain connects TRBV6-6 to TRBJ1-1; D is uncertain. Per germline, CDR1 MNHNY and CDR2 SVGAGI (reference sequence). Trimming stripped 0 bases from V and 1 base from J, with 18 bases between. The CDR3 has 18 residues. DNA for the CDR3: TGTGCCAGCAGTTACTCGATTTCCGACACGTACCCGAACACTGAAGCTTTCTTT. Translated: CASSYSISDTYPNTEAFF.

Only one count was recorded for this clonotype. V and J are TRBV29-1 and TRBJ2-2; 7 bases match TRBD1. Germline-derived CDR1 and CDR2 are SQVTM and ANQGSEA. V lost 6 bases, J lost 4 bases, and 5 bases stayed unmatched. The CDR3 totals 13 residues. The CDR3 is CSVSNRGTGELFF. The CDR3 DNA sequence: TGCAGCGTATCCAACAGGGGCACCGGGGAGCTGTTTTTT.

The sample holds many counts of this clonotype. The V gene is TRBV28, the J gene TRBJ2-5; perhaps TRBD1 as D (6 bases). The CDR3 is made up of 13 amino acids. V shed 3 bases and J shed 1 base, with 6 bases lying between them. Per germline, CDR1 MDHEN and CDR2 SYDVKM. CDR3 loop: CASSLGAQETQYF. CDR3 sequence (DNA): TGTGCCAGCAGTTTGGGGGCCCAAGAGACCCAGTACTTC.

This CDR3 reads CSARRGTSGRGDTQYF. CDR3 DNA: TGCAGTGCTAGACGGGGGACTAGCGGGAGGGGAGATACGCAGTATTTT. This chain connects TRBV20-1 to TRBJ2-3, with 16 bases that match TRBD2. There are 16 residues in the CDR3. The V gene's germline CDR1 is DFQATT and CDR2 SNEGSKA (reference sequence). The ends lost 2 bases at V and 5 bases at J; junction bases unmatched: 4.

The table lists this clonotype with many counts. The genes are TRBV3-1 and TRBJ2-5; no definite D call. CDR1 and CDR2 from the germline V gene are LGHDT and YNNKEL (reference sequence). V was cut by 0 bases and J by 4 bases, with 12 bases left in between. CDR3 size: 15 residues. CDR3 protein: CASSQEPRSGETQYF. The CDR3 DNA sequence: TGTGCCAGCAGCCAAGAACCTAGATCAGGAGAGACCCAGTACTTC.

The chain is built from TRBV6-1 and TRBJ2-7; D tentatively fits TRBD1 or TRBD2 (5 bases each). Trimming removed 9 bases from V and 0 bases from J, with 21 bases in between. Germline CDR1 and CDR2: MNHNS and SASEGT. The CDR3 contains 16 residues. CDR3 DNA: TGTGCCAGTTCCGGGACGTATAAGGCTAACTCCTACGAGCAGTACTTC. Translation: CASSGTYKANSYEQYF.

This chain links TRBV20-1 with TRBJ2-4, with D unresolved. Germline V gene lookup returns CDR1 DFQATT and CDR2 SNEGSKA (reference sequence). V gave up 6 bases and J gave up 6 bases, with 15 bases separating them. CDR3 length equals 13 residues. The CDR3 loop is CSATGPPLNIQYF. CDR3 DNA sequence: TGCAGTGCAACCGGGCCCCCGTTAAACATTCAGTACTTC.

This clonotype was observed many times. This chain joins TRBV20-1 and TRBJ2-1; D gene uncertain. Between the trimmed V and J ends, which lost 2 bases and 0 bases, there was a span of 14 bases. Germline loops: CDR1 DFQATT, CDR2 SNEGSKA (reference sequence). The CDR3 is 16 residues long. Here the CDR3 reads CSARPLVRSSYNEQFF. The CDR3 nucleotides read TGCAGTGCTAGACCCCTGGTACGGAGCTCCTACAATGAGCAGTTCTTC.